The clone carrying this T cell receptor beta chain was observed many times. What it recognizes is unknown. These data belong to a study of T cells after yellow fever vaccination. Study results and caveats: Relatively few clonotypes were ones that appeared in both CD4 and CD8 compartments. Weaker in magnitude, the secondary response showed a faster peak on day 5 versus 15.

One entry per CDR3 protein, called by TCRdb with MiXCR from the 5' RACE reads. The data contain 300,000 to 400,000 distinct CDR3 sequences, 7.5% to 9% of them singletons. The CDR3 is 15 amino acids. CDR1 is SGHTA and CDR2 is FQGNSA in the germline V gene. The trim removed 5 bases at V and 7 bases at J, leaving 13 bases unmatched. The sample here was PBMCs, taken on the day of the first yellow fever vaccination. The sequence was collected from a man aged 18 to 30 who received the YFV17D yellow fever vaccine. This chain links TRBV7-2 with TRBJ2-5; TRBD2 matches 7 bases. CDR3 sequence: CASSPIRGRVGTQYF. CDR3 in DNA: TGTGCCAGCAGCCCAATCCGAGGGAGGGTAGGGACCCAGTACTTC.